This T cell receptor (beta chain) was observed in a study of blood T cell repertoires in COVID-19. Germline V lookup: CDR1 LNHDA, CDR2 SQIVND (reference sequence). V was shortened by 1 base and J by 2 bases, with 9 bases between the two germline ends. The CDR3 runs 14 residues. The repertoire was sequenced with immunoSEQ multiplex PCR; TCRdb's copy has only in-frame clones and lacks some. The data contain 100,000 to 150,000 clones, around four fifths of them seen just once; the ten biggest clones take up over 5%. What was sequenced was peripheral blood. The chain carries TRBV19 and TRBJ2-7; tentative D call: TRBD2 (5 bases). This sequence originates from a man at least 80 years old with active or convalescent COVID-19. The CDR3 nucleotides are TGTGCCAGTAGTATAGCCCGGGGTCCCTACGAGCAGTACTTC. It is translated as CASSIARGPYEQYF.